This T cell receptor beta chain was observed in a study of cytomegalovirus exposure and HLA in healthy donors. Germline-derived CDR1 and CDR2 are KGHSH and LQKENI. The CDR3 is 16 residues long. The V end lost 0 bases, the J end lost 4 bases, and 13 bases lay between the germline ends. The PCR was carried out with 60 Vbeta primers and 13 Jbeta primers. Generated by immunoSEQ multiplex PCR, the TCRdb table keeps only in-frame clones and is missing some. The data contain 150,000 to 200,000 clones, approximately 80% of them singletons. A word on this clone: What it binds is not known.

Study-wide results and caveats: Later analysis indicated greater clonal expansion among HLA-associated TCR beta chains than among equally common other chains. With later analysis, a missense DCLRE1C variant became linked to TCR beta V- and J-gene trimming. Reported performance of the classifier showed diagnosis of cytomegalovirus status with high specificity and sensitivity. Previously analyzed data showed that most TCR beta V segments were productive at a frequency of about 90% or about 30%.

This receptor was obtained from a woman aged 40 to 55 in good health and CMV-seronegative. The chain uses TRBV18 and TRBJ2-1, with a possible D match to TRBD2 (6 bases). The specimen sequenced was PBMCs. CDR3 residues: CASSPPRRVSYNEQFF. DNA for the CDR3: TGTGCCAGCTCACCACCGCGGAGGGTCTCGTACAATGAGCAGTTCTTC.